Presented here are 14 T cell receptor beta chains from one specimen sequenced in a study of blood T cells in healthy people across ages. Next came a second PCR, run for about 7 to 11 cycles, which used a sample-barcoded 5' primer along with a J-beta primer mix. Via MiXCR, TCRdb re-called the 5' RACE reads, giving one row per CDR3 protein. The table lists some 1,800,000 distinct CDR3 sequences, more than 35% of them singletons, with 23% in the top ten. Sequencing used blood. Receptor source: a human donor in good health.

The chain employs TRBV5-5 and TRBJ1-1, with D possibly matching TRBD1 (5 bases). This CDR3 is built from 17 residues. V gave up 4 bases and J gave up 0 bases, with 19 bases separating them. The germline V gene has CDR1 SGHKS and CDR2 YYEKEE (reference sequence). The CDR3 loop is CASSRGWVDGLNTEAFF. The CDR3 DNA sequence: TGTGCCAGCAGCCGGGGGTGGGTTGATGGACTGAACACTGAAGCTTTCTTT.

This rearrangement joins TRBV12-3 or TRBV12-4 to TRBJ2-1, with D unclear. The CDR3 consists of 16 residues. Trimming left V 3 bases short and J 1 base short, with 13 bases between. The CDR3 region is CASSFGLQHSYNEQFF. CDR3 bases: TGTGCCAGCAGTTTCGGGCTTCAACATTCCTACAATGAGCAGTTCTTC.

The chain uses TRBV5-5 and TRBJ2-5; 11 bases match TRBD2. V lost 1 base, J lost 4 bases, and 9 bases stayed unmatched. The CDR3 is made up of 17 amino acids. Germline V CDR1 and CDR2: SGHKS, YYEKEE (reference sequence). In DNA form, the CDR3 reads TGTGCCAGCAGCTTGCGGGGTAGCGGGGGGGTAGGAGAGACCCAGTACTTC. It codes for CASSLRGSGGVGETQYF. The full variable domain, with the rest looked up from reference TRBV5-5 and TRBJ2-5, is DAGVTQSPTHLIKTRGQQVTLRCSPISGHKSVSWYQQVLGQGPQFIFQYYEKEERGRGNFPDRFSARQFPNYSSELNVNALLLGDSALYLCASSLRGSGGVGETQYFGPGTRLLVL.

This clonotype was recorded a few times. The chain joins TRBV29-1 to TRBJ1-2; D not resolved. The CDR3 covers 16 residues. Trimming pared 3 bases from V and 4 bases from J, leaving 21 bases between. Germline V gene data show CDR1 as SQVTM and CDR2 as ANQGSEA. The CDR3 sequence is CSVDRHPSPQIYGYTF. As DNA, the CDR3 is TGCAGCGTTGATCGGCACCCGTCTCCACAAATCTATGGCTACACCTTC.

This clonotype was recorded a few times. The rearrangement joins TRBV5-5 to TRBJ2-1; D ambiguous. The CDR3 has 16 residues. The V and J ends lost 0 bases and 6 bases respectively, with 16 bases between them. Germline CDR1 is SGHKS and CDR2 is YYEKEE (reference sequence). CDR3 region: CASSLVDPSLSNEQFF. The DNA for the CDR3 is TGTGCCAGCAGCTTGGTCGACCCTAGTCTGTCCAATGAGCAGTTCTTC.

The V and J genes are TRBV19 and TRBJ1-1; possible D gene TRBD1, 6 bases. V lost 5 bases and J 5 bases, leaving 18 bases between the germline ends. CDR1 LNHDA and CDR2 SQIVND come from the germline V gene (reference sequence). The length of the CDR3 is 15 residues. CDR3 bases: TGTGCCAGTAGTCCCCCGGGACACCTTAGGACTGAAGCTTTCTTT. This sequence encodes CASSPPGHLRTEAFF.

This clonotype was detected a few times. The gene calls are TRBV12-3 or TRBV12-4 and TRBJ2-7; D possibly corresponds to TRBD2 (6 bases). This CDR3 spans 15 amino acids. Trimming took 5 bases from V and 4 from J, leaving 18 bases between them. CDR3 coding DNA: TGTGCCAGCAGTCTCCGGGACTTATACTATTACGAGCAGTACTTC. Encoded protein: CASSLRDLYYYEQYF.

This clonotype was observed at least ten times. The rearrangement links TRBV4-2 to TRBJ2-6; no definite D call. V shed 4 bases and J shed 0 bases, with 7 bases lying between them. Germline CDR1 LGHNA, CDR2 YNFKEQ. The CDR3 loop spans 15 amino acids. CDR3 amino acids: CASSPTVSGANVLTF. DNA for the CDR3: TGTGCCAGCAGCCCCACGGTCTCTGGGGCCAACGTCCTGACTTTC.

This sequence joins TRBV20-1 and TRBJ2-4; TRBD1 is a possible D gene (6 bases). The V and J ends lost 0 bases and 6 bases respectively, with 15 bases between them. CDR1 DFQATT and CDR2 SNEGSKA come from the germline V gene (reference sequence). The CDR3 is made up of 15 amino acids. CDR3 DNA: TGCAGTGCTAGAGATCTACCGGGACAACGAAACATTCAGTACTTC. It codes for CSARDLPGQRNIQYF.

This clonotype was counted only a few times. This chain links TRBV11-3 with TRBJ2-5; D gene uncertain. This CDR3 has 13 amino acids. CDR1 SGHNT and CDR2 YENEEA come from the germline V gene. Trimming shortened V by 5 bases and J by 5 bases, and 12 bases separated the two germline ends. The CDR3 spells CASSPDPGETQYF. The CDR3 region has the DNA TGTGCCAGCAGCCCGGACCCTGGTGAGACCCAGTACTTC.

This clonotype has a handful of counts. The chain couples TRBV20-1 to TRBJ2-1, with 10 nucleotides matching TRBD1. V trimming: 6 bases; J trimming: 6 bases; junction bases outside the gene matches: 8. There are 14 residues in the CDR3. Germline V gene data show CDR1 as DFQATT and CDR2 as SNEGSKA (reference sequence). In DNA form, the CDR3 reads TGCAGTGCCGTGGGACAGGGGAGTGGCAATGAGCAGTTCTTC. As protein: CSAVGQGSGNEQFF.

Concerning this clonotype itself: At one of its ends the junction is not consistent with the germline gene, which may arise from a read error. The chain recombines TRBV7-8 with TRBJ2-3, with 7 bases fitting TRBD2. Germline V gene data show CDR1 as SGHVS and CDR2 as FQNEAQ. The CDR3 has 17 residues. The CDR3 is CASSSTRTRPSPDMQYF. DNA for the CDR3: TGTGCCAGCAGCTCTACACGGACTAGACCCTCACCGGATATGCAGTATTTT.

This chain uses TRBV7-2 with TRBJ2-7; unclear D gene. Per germline, CDR1 SGHTA and CDR2 FQGNSA. With 3 bases removed from V and 6 bases from J, the gap between germline ends came to 9 bases. CDR3 length: 12 residues. Here the CDR3 reads CASSFRSREQYV. The CDR3 nucleotides read TGTGCCAGCAGCTTTCGTAGTCGCGAGCAGTACGTC.

This clonotype was counted ten times or more. The chain is built from TRBV20-1 and TRBJ2-7; 8 bases map to TRBD1. Unmatched junction bases numbered 18, after V lost 6 bases and J lost 5 bases. Germline CDR1 is DFQATT and CDR2 is SNEGSKA (reference sequence). CDR3 length: 16 amino acids. The CDR3 DNA reads TGCAGTGCCCTACCCCTCCGGACAGGGATAGGAGACGAGCAGTACTTC. It is translated as CSALPLRTGIGDEQYF.